This TCR beta chain appears in the sequencing data of a study of CD8 T cells in ankylosing spondylitis (dated by TCRdb to between 2016 and 2019). Study-level background: The study set out to find disease-linked TCR variants by profiling T cell receptor beta repertoires in ankylosing spondylitis patients and healthy donors. In total, the full study cohort was made up of nearly 110 healthy donors and about two dozen ankylosing spondylitis patients. Samples of peripheral blood were taken, and for ankylosing spondylitis patients, synovial fluid was collected as well.

Unmatched junction bases come to 7, with V trimmed by 0 bases and J by 0 bases. There are 20 amino acids in the CDR3, from cysteine to phenylalanine inclusive. The only DNA kept is the CDR3, 60 bases in frame from the first base. The germline V gene provides CDR1 LGHNA and CDR2 YSLEER. Here is what the overall study found, with its caveats: Some motif variants were previously reported in synovial fluid and blood of reactive arthritis patients, suggesting common disease-initiation mechanisms. The disease-linked clones had a CD8+ phenotype and were found at relatively low frequencies in peripheral blood. The disease-linked clones were reported to be significantly enriched in matched synovial fluid samples from ankylosing spondylitis patients. A TCR beta motif made up of roughly eight highly homologous amino acid variants appeared to be characteristic of blood from ankylosing spondylitis patients.

With regard to this clonotype: Its antigen has not been determined. It has no much larger one-base neighbor in the sample; base qualities were not kept.

The run used an Illumina HiSeq 2500. TCR beta libraries were prepared by quantitative 5'-RACE with molecular barcodes. The original methods were these. A new computational method, built on a probabilistic model of VDJ rearrangement, was used to identify disease-linked TCR variants. TCRdb reprocessed the public reads (quality trimming at Q25 with fastp, clone calling with MiXCR) and kept in-frame beta chains. Each record represents a unique CDR3 protein, reported with the most common genes and DNA among its rows. TCRdb assigned the V and J calls; the authors' analysis was not used. This sample gives a few hundred thousand distinct CDR3 sequences in total; 7.5% to 9% of them show up just once. 13% to 15% of the sample comes from the top ten.

Sequenced input: blood, either unsorted or a sorted T cell fraction (not recorded which). The rearrangement joined TRBV4-3 to TRBJ2-6, with TRBD1 matching 11 junction bases. This TCR was recovered from a male donor with ankylosing spondylitis. In nucleotides, the sequence is TGCGCCAGCAGCCAAGATTGGGGACAGGGGGTTCCCTCTGGGGCCAACGTCCTGACTTTC. It translates to CASSQDWGQGVPSGANVLTF.